The present T cell receptor beta chain was sequenced within a study of T-cell memory formation after mild COVID-19. J gave up 10 bases and V 2 bases, and 8 bases lay outside the gene matches. This CDR3 has 15 amino acids. The germline V gene has CDR1 SNHLY and CDR2 FYNNEI. This clonotype has just a few counts. Its antigen is not identified. A single record per CDR3 protein comes from TCRdb applying MiXCR to the 5' RACE reads. The table lists around 200,000 distinct CDR3 sequences, roughly a tenth of them singletons, with roughly 3% in the top ten. Study results and limitations: Cross-reactive memory seemingly joined, as some responding clones were found in pre-infection memory. Contracting CD8+ clones were enriched in EMRA, CD4+ mainly in CM and EM. Later expanders leaned toward CD4+, whereas clones contracting from day 15 to 85 were balanced CD4/CD8.

Sequenced input: PBMCs or a T cell subset sorted from them (not recorded which). The TCR sequence derives from a young man who had mild COVID-19 (a few samples of this study predate the infection). Cell type and time point are not known. The chain uses TRBV2 and TRBJ2-1; 10 bases fit TRBD2. CDR3 amino acids: CASSERSGGAREQFF. The CDR3 coding sequence is TGTGCCAGCAGTGAAAGGAGCGGGGGGGCCCGGGAGCAGTTCTTC.